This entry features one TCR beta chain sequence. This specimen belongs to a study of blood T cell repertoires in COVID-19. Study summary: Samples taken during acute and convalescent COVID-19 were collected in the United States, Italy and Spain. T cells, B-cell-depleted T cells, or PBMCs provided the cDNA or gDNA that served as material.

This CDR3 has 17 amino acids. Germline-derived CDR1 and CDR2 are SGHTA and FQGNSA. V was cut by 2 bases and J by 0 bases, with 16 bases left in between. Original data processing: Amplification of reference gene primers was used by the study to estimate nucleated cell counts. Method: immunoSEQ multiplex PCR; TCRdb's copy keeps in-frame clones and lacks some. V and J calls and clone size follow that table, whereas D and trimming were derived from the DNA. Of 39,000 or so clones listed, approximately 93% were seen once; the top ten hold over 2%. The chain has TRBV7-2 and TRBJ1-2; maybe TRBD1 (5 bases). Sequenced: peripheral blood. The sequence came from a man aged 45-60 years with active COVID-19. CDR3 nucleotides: TGTGCCAGCAGCTTATACCAGGGTGAAAAAGCTAACTATGGCTACACCTTC. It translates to CASSLYQGEKANYGYTF.